This TCR beta chain was profiled in a study of Ad26.COV2.S vaccination and SARS-CoV-2 variants. Study as a whole: Vaccine-arm donor from the placebo-controlled COV1001 Ad26.COV2.S trial.

Treatment here: 19 received Ad26.COV2.S at low or high dose, single or two shots; roughly five received placebo; per-sample allocation not given. Specimen acquisition occurred on day 63 following the initial vaccine or placebo injection. Ad26.COV2.S expressed prefusion-stabilized spike from the original Wuhan strain. The germline V and J ends were trimmed by 3 bases and 8 bases, with 17 bases remaining between them. The CDR3 has 14 residues. Germline V gene data show CDR1 as GTSNPN and CDR2 as SVGIG (reference sequence). The study, taken as a whole, reports: Ad26.COV2.S recipients had broader spike-specific TCRs (P = 0.0014). Breadth, reportedly substantial, characterized the spike-specific CD8+ and CD4+ T cell responses after vaccination.

Generated by immunoSEQ multiplex PCR, the TCRdb table keeps only in-frame clones and is missing some. The sample carries about 480,000 clones, around 90% recorded once. In regard to this clone: Its matching antigen is unknown.

The sample here was peripheral blood, taken in a trial of Ad26.COV2.S vaccine versus placebo. The TCR comes from a person between 18 and 59 years old who received the Ad26.COV2.S COVID-19 vaccine or a placebo. The V and J genes are TRBV30 and TRBJ2-1; perhaps D is TRBD1 or TRBD2 (5 bases each). CDR3 in DNA: TGTGCCTGGAGCCGCCGGGACCCCCGCGATGAGCAGTTCTTC. Translating gives CAWSRRDPRDEQFF.